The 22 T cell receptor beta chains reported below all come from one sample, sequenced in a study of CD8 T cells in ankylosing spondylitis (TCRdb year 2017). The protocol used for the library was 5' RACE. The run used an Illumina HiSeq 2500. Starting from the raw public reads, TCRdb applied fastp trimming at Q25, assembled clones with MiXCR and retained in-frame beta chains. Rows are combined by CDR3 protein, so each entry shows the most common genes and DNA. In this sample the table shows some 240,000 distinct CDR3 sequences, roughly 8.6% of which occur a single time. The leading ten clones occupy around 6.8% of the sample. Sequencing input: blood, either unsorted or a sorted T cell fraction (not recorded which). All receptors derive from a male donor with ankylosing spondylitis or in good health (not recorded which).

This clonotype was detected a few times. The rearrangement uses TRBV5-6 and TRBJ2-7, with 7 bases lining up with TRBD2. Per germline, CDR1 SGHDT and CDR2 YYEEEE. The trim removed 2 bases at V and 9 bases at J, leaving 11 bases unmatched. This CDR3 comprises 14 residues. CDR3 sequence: CASSFPNSPGGQYF. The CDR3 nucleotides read TGTGCCAGCAGCTTTCCTAATTCGCCGGGAGGGCAGTACTTC.

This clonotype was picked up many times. CDR3 bases: TGTGCTAGTGCTACCACAGGAAACACTGAAGCTTTCTTT. Protein: CASATTGNTEAFF. This chain connects TRBV12-5 to TRBJ1-1; D is perhaps TRBD1 (5 bases). V lost 7 bases and J lost 2, with 11 bases in between. This CDR3 has 13 residues. Per the germline V gene, CDR1 is LGHNT and CDR2 is FRNRAP.

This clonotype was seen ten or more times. In DNA, the CDR3 is TGTGCCACCAGCAGGCCACTAGGTATCGACACCGGGGAGCTGTTTTTT. It encodes CATSRPLGIDTGELFF. The chain uses TRBV15 and TRBJ2-2, with D perhaps matching TRBD2 (5 bases). CDR1 LNHNV and CDR2 YYDKDF come from the germline V gene (reference sequence). Trimming removed 3 bases from V and 3 bases from J, with 14 bases in between. The CDR3 totals 16 residues.

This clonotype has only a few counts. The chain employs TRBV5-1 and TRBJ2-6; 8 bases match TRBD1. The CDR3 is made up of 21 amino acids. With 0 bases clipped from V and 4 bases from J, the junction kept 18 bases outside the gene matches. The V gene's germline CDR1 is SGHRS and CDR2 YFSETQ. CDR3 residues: CASSLAGVTGQGASGANVLTF. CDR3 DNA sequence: TGCGCCAGCAGCTTGGCCGGAGTTACGGGGCAGGGGGCGTCCGGGGCCAACGTCCTGACTTTC.

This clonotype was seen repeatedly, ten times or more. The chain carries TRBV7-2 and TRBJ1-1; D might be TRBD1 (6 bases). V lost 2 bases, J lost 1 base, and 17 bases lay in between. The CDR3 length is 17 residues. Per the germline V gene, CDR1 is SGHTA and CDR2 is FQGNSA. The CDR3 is CASSLPRQGRGNTEAFF. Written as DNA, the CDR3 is TGTGCCAGCAGCTTACCCCGGCAGGGGCGTGGGAACACTGAAGCTTTCTTT.

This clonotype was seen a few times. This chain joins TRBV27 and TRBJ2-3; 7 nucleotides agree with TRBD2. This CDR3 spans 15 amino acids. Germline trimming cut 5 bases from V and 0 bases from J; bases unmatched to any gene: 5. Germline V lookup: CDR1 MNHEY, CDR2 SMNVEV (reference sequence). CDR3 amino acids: CASSPLTSSTDTQYF. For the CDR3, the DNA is TGTGCCAGCAGTCCCTTGACTAGCAGCACAGATACGCAGTATTTT.

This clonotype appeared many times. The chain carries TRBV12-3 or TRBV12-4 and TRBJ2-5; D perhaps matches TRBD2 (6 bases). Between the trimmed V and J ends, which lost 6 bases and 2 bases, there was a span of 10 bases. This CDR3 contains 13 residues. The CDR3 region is CASRMTRQETQYF. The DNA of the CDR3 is TGTGCCAGCAGGATGACTAGACAAGAGACCCAGTACTTC.

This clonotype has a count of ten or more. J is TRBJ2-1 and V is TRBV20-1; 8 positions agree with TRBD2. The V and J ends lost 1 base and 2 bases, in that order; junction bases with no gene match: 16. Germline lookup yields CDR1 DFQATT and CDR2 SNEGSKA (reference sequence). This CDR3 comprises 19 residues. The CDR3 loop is CSARAGGSRLAQPYNEQFF. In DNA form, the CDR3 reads TGCAGTGCTAGAGCAGGTGGGAGCCGACTAGCGCAACCCTACAATGAGCAGTTCTTC.

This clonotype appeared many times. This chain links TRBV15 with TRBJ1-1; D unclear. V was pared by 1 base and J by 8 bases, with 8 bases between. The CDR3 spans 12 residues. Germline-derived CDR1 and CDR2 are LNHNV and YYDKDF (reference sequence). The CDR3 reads CATSRARAEAFF. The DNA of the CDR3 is TGTGCCACCAGCAGAGCCCGGGCAGAAGCTTTCTTT. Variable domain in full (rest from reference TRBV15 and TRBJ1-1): DAMVIQNPRYQVTQFGKPVTLSCSQTLNHNVMYWYQQKSSQAPKLLFHYYDKDFNNEADTPDNFQSRRPNTSFCFLDIRSPGLGDTAMYLCATSRARAEAFFGQGTRLTVV.

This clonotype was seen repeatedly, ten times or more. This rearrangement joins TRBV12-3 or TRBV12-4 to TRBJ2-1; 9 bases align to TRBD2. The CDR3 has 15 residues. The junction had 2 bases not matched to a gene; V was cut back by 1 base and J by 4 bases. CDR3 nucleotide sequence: TGTGCCAGCAGTTTAGGAGCGGGGGGTTACAATGAGCAGTTCTTC. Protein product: CASSLGAGGYNEQFF.

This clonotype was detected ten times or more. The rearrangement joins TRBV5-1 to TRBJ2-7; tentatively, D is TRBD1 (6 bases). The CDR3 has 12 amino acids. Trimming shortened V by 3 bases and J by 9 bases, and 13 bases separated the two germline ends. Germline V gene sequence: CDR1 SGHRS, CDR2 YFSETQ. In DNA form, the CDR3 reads TGCGCCAGCAGCTCCCGACAGGATCGGCAGTACTTC. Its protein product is CASSSRQDRQYF.

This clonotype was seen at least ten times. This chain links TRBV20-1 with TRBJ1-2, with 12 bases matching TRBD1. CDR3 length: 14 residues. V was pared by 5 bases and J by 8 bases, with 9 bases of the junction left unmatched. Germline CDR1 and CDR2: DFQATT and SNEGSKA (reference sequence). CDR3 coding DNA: TGCAGTGCTCCCCCGGGACAGGGGGCGTTGGGCTACACCTTC. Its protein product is CSAPPGQGALGYTF.

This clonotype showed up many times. CDR3 DNA sequence: TGTGCCAGCAGCCTCGCTTGGGGGGTCTACTACACCTTC. This translates into CASSLAWGVYYTF. This sequence joins TRBV5-5 and TRBJ1-2; D is perhaps TRBD1 (5 bases). With 4 bases removed from V and 10 bases from J, the gap between germline ends came to 17 bases. Germline-derived CDR1 and CDR2 are SGHKS and YYEKEE (reference sequence). The CDR3 spans 13 residues.

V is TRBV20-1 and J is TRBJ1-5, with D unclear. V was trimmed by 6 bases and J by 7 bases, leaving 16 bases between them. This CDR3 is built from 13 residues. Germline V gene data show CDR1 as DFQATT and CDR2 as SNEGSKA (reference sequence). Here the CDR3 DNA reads TGCAGTGCCCGAGTCGGGTGGCGACAGCCCCAGCATTTT. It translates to CSARVGWRQPQHF.

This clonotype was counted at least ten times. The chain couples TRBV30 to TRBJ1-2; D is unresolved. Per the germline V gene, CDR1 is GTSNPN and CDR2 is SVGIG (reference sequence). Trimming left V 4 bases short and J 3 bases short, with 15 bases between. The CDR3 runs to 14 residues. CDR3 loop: CAWNSDGVDYGYTF. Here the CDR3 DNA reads TGTGCCTGGAACAGCGACGGAGTGGACTATGGCTACACCTTC.

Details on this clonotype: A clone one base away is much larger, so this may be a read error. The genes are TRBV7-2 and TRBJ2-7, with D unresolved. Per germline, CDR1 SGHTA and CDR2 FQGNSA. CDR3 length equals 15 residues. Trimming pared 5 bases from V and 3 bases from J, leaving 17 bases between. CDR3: CASSRSPTNLYEQYF. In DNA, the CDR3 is TGTGCCAGCAGCCGTAGTCCGACAAACCTCTACGAGCAGTACTTC.

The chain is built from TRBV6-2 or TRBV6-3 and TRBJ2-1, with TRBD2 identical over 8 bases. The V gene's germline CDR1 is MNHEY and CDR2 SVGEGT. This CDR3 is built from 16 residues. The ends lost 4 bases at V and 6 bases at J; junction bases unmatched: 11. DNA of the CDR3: TGTGCCAGCAGTTCCCCCGGGGGGGCCCTCGGCAATGAGCAGTTCTTC. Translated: CASSSPGGALGNEQFF.

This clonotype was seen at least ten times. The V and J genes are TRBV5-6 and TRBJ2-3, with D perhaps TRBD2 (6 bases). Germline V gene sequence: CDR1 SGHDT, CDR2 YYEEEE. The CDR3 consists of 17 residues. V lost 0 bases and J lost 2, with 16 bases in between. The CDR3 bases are TGTGCCAGCAGCTTGGGTGAGGGCGGGATCTCCACAGATACGCAGTATTTT. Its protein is CASSLGEGGISTDTQYF.

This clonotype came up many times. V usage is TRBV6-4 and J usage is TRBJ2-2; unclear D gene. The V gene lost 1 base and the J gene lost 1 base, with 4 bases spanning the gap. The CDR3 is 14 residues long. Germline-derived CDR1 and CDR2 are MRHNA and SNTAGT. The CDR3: CASSDWGNTGELFF. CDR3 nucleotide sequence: TGTGCCAGCAGTGACTGGGGGAACACCGGGGAGCTGTTTTTT.

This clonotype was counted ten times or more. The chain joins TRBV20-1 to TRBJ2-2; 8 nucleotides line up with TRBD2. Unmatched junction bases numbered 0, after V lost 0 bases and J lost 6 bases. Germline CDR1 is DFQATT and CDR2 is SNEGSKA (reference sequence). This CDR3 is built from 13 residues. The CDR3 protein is CSAREREAGELFF. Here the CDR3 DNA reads TGCAGTGCTAGAGAGCGGGAGGCCGGGGAGCTGTTTTTT.

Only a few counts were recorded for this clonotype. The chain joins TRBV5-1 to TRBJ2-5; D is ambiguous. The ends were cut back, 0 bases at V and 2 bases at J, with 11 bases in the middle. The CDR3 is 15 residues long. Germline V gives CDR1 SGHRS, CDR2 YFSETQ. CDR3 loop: CASSLGQKWQETQYF. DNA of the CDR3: TGCGCCAGCAGCTTGGGACAAAAGTGGCAAGAGACCCAGTACTTC. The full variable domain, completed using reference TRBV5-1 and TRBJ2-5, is KAGVTQTPRYLIKTRGQQVTLSCSPISGHRSVSWYQQTPGQGLQFLFEYFSETQRNKGNFPGRFSGRQFSNSRSEMNVSTLELGDSALYLCASSLGQKWQETQYFGPGTRLLVL.

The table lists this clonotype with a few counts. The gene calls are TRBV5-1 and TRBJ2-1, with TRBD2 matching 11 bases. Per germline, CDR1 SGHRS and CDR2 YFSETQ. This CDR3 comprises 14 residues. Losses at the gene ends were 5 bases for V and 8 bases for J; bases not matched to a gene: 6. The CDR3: CASRTSGKSDEQFF. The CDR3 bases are TGCGCCAGCAGGACTAGCGGGAAATCGGATGAGCAGTTCTTC.